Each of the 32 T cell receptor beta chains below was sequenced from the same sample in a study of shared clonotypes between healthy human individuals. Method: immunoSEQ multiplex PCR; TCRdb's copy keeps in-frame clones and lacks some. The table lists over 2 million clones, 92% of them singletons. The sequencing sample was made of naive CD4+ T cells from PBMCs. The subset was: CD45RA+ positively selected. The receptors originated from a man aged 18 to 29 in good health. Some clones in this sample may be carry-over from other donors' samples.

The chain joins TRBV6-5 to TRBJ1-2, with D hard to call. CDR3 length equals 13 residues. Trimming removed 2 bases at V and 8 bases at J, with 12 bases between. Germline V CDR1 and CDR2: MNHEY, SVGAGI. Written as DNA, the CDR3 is TGTGCCAGCAGTTACGCGAGGTTGGGAGGCTACACCTTC. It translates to CASSYARLGGYTF.

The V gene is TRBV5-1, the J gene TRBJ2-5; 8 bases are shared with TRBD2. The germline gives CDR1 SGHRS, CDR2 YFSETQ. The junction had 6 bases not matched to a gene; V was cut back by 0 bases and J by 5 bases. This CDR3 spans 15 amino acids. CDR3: CASSLGTSNVETQYF. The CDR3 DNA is TGCGCCAGCAGCTTGGGGACTAGCAATGTGGAGACCCAGTACTTC. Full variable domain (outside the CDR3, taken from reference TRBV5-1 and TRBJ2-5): KAGVTQTPRYLIKTRGQQVTLSCSPISGHRSVSWYQQTPGQGLQFLFEYFSETQRNKGNFPGRFSGRQFSNSRSEMNVSTLELGDSALYLCASSLGTSNVETQYFGPGTRLLVL.

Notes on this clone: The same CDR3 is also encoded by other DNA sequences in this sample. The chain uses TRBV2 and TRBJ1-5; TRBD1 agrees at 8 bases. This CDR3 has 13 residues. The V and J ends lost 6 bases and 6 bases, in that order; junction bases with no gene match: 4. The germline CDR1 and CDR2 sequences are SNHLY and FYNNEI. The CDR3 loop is CASSDRGGQPQHF. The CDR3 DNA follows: TGTGCCAGCAGCGACAGGGGTGGTCAGCCCCAGCATTTT.

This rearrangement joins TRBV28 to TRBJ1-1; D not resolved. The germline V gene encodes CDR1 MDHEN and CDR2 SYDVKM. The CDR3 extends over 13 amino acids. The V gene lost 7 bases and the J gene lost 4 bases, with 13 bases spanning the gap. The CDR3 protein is CASIGVDRTEAFF. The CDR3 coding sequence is TGTGCCAGCATCGGGGTTGATCGCACTGAAGCTTTCTTT.

Here the CDR3 DNA reads TGTGCCAGCAGCTCCCAACCGGGACAGGTCTCCTACGAGCAGTACTTC. Protein sequence: CASSSQPGQVSYEQYF. This chain connects TRBV7-8 to TRBJ2-7, with 8 bases matching TRBD1. Trimming at V came to 4 bases and at J to 0 bases, leaving 8 bases not matched to a gene. CDR1 is SGHVS and CDR2 is FQNEAQ in the germline V gene. The CDR3 loop spans 16 amino acids. Full variable domain (rest looked up from reference TRBV7-8 and TRBJ2-7): GAGVSQSPRYKVAKRGQDVALRCDPISGHVSLFWYQQALGQGPEFLTYFQNEAQLDKSGLPSDRFFAERPEGSVSTLKIQRTQQEDSAVYLCASSSQPGQVSYEQYFGPGTRLTVT.

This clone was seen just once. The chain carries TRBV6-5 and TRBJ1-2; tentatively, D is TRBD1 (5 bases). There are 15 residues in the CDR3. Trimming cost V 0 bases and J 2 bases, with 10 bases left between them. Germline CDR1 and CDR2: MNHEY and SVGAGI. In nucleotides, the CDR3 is TGTGCCAGCAGTTACTCGATTGCAGGGAACTATGGCTACACCTTC. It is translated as CASSYSIAGNYGYTF.

CDR3 protein: CASSDRGGPNQPQHF. DNA for the CDR3: TGTGCCAGCAGCGACAGGGGCGGTCCCAATCAGCCCCAGCATTTT. The chain is built from TRBV6-1 and TRBJ1-5; 8 bases align to TRBD1. V shed 6 bases and J 3 bases; nucleotides not matched to a gene: 7. Germline V CDR1 and CDR2: MNHNS, SASEGT. The CDR3 has 15 residues.

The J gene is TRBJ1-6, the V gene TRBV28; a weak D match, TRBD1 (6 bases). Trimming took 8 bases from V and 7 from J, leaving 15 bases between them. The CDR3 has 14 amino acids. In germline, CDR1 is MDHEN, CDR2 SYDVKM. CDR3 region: CASGSGAKNSPLHF. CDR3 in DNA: TGTGCCAGCGGTTCAGGGGCCAAAAATTCACCCCTCCACTTT. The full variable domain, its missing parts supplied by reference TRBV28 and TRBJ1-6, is DVKVTQSSRYLVKRTGEKVFLECVQDMDHENMFWYRQDPGLGLRLIYFSYDVKMKEKGDIPEGYSVSREKKERFSLILESASTNQTSMYLCASGSGAKNSPLHFGNGTRLTVT.

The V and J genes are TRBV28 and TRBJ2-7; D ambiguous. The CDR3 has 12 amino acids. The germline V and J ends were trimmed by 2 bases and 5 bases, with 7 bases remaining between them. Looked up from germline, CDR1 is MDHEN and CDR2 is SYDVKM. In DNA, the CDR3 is TGTGCCAGCAGTTTAACGGTGGACGAGCAGTACTTC. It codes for CASSLTVDEQYF.

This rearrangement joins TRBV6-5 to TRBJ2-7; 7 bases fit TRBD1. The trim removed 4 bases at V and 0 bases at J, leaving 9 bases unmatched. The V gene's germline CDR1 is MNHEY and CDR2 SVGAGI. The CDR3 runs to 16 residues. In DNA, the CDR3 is TGTGCCAGCAGTTTACTCCGACAGGGATCCTCCTACGAGCAGTACTTC. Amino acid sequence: CASSLLRQGSSYEQYF.

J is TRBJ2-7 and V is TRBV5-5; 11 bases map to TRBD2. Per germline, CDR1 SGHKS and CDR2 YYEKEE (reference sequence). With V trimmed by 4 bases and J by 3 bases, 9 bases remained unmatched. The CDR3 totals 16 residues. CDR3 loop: CASSASGTSGIYEQYF. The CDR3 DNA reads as TGTGCCAGCAGCGCGTCCGGGACTAGCGGAATCTACGAGCAGTACTTC.

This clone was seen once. The CDR3 spells CASSPGGQQEAFF. The CDR3 nucleotides read TGTGCCAGCAGCCCGGGGGGACAGCAAGAAGCTTTCTTT. V and J are TRBV7-3 and TRBJ1-1, with 7 nucleotides matching TRBD1. The length of the CDR3 is 13 residues. Germline loops: CDR1 SGHTA, CDR2 FQGTGA. The V and J ends lost 5 bases and 8 bases, in that order; junction bases with no gene match: 8. The full variable domain, with the rest looked up from reference TRBV7-3 and TRBJ1-1, is GAGVSQTPSNKVTEKGKYVELRCDPISGHTALYWYRQSLGQGPEFLIYFQGTGAADDSGLPNDRFFAVRPEGSVSTLKIQRTERGDSAVYLCASSPGGQQEAFFGQGTRLTVV.

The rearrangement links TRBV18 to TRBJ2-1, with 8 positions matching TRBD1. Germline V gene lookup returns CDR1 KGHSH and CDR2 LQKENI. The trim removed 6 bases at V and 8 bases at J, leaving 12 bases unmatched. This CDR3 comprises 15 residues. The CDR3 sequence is CASSPGQGVGYEQFF. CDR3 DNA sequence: TGTGCCAGCTCCCCAGGACAGGGTGTCGGTTATGAGCAGTTCTTC.

The CDR3 coding sequence is TGTGCCAGCAGGATGACAGGGGACACCGGGGAGCTGTTTTTT. It is translated as CASRMTGDTGELFF. V usage is TRBV25-1 and J usage is TRBJ2-2, with 8 positions matching TRBD1. The CDR3 sequence is 14 residues long. Germline assignment: CDR1 MGHDK and CDR2 SYGVNS. Losses at the gene ends were 6 bases for V and 3 bases for J; bases not matched to a gene: 3.

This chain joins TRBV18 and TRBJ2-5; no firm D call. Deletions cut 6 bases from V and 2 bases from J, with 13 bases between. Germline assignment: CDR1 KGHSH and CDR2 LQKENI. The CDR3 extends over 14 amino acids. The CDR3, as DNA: TGTGCCAGCTCCATTTACCGCGGTCAAGAGACCCAGTACTTC. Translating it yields CASSIYRGQETQYF.

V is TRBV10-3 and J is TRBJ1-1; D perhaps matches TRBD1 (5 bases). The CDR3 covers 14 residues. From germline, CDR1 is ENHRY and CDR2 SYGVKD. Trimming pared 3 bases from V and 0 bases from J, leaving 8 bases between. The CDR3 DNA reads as TGTGCCATCAGTGACCAGGGTCTGAACACTGAAGCTTTCTTT. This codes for CAISDQGLNTEAFF.

The CDR3 nucleotides are TGTGCCAGTAGTGTCGACAGGGAGATCTATGGCTACACCTTC. The encoded protein is CASSVDREIYGYTF. The chain couples TRBV19 to TRBJ1-2, with 7 bases that match TRBD1. Germline trimming cut 5 bases from V and 4 bases from J; bases unmatched to any gene: 7. The CDR3 has 14 residues. Germline values: CDR1 LNHDA, CDR2 SQIVND (reference sequence).

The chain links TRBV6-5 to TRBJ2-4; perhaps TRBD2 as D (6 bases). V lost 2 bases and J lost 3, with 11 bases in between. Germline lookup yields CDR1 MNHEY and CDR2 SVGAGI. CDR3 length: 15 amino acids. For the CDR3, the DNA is TGTGCCAGCAGTTACCCCGGGACTCACAAAAACATTCAGTACTTC. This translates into CASSYPGTHKNIQYF.

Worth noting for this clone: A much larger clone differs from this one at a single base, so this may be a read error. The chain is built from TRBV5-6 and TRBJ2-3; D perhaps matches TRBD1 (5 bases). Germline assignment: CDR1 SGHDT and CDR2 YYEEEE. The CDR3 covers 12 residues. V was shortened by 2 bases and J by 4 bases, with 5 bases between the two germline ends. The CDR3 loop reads CASSFRADTQYF. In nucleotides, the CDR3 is TGTGCCAGCAGCTTCAGGGCAGATACGCAGTATTTT. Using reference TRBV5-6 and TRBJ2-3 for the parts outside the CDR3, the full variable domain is DAGVTQSPTHLIKTRGQQVTLRCSPKSGHDTVSWYQQALGQGPQFIFQYYEEEERQRGNFPDRFSGHQFPNYSSELNVNALLLGDSALYLCASSFRADTQYFGPGTRLTVL.

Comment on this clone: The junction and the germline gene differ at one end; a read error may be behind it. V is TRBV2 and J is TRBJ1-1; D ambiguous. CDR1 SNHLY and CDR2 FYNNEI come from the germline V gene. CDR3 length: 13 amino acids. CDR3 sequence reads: CASSPVGHTEAFF. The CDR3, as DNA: TGTGCCAGCAGTCCGGTCGGGCATACTGAAGCCTTCTTT.

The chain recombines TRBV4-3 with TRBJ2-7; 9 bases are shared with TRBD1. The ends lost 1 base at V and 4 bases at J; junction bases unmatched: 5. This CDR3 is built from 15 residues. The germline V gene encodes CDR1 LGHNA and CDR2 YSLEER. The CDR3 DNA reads TGCGCCAGCAGCCAAGGGGGGACAGGGTTATACGAGCAGTACTTC. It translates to CASSQGGTGLYEQYF.

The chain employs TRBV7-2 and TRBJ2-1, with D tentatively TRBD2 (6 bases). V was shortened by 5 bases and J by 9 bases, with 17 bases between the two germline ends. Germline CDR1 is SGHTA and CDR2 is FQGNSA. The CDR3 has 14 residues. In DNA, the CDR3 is TGTGCCAGCAGCCCAGGCGGGAAGGTAAGTGAGCAGTTCTTC. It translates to CASSPGGKVSEQFF.

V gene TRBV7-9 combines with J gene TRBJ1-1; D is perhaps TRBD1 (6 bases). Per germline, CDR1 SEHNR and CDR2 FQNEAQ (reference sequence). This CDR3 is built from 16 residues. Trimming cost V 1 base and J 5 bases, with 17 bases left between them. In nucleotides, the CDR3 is TGTGCCAGCAGCTTAGTTCGAGGGGGGCCTCTGACTGAAGCTTTCTTT. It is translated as CASSLVRGGPLTEAFF.

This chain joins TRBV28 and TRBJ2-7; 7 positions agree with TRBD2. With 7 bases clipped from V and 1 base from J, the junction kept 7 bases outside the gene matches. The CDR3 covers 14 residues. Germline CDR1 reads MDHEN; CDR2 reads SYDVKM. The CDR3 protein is CASTPGGGSYEQYF. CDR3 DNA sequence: TGTGCCAGCACTCCTGGGGGGGGGTCCTACGAGCAGTACTTC.

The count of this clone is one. As DNA, the CDR3 is TGTGCCAGCAGCTTAGCGCAGCCCATCCCTCAGCAGTACTTC. This encodes CASSLAQPIPQQYF. The rearrangement joins TRBV7-9 to TRBJ2-7; D unclear. Germline V CDR1 and CDR2: SEHNR, FQNEAQ (reference sequence). V lost 0 bases and J lost 8, with 14 bases in between. This CDR3 has 14 amino acids.

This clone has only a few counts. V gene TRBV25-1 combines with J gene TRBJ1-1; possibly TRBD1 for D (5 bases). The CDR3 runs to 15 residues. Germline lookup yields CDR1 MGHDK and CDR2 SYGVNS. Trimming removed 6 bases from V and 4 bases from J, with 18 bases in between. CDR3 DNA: TGTGCCAGCAGCGCTACAGACAGCATGAGCACTGAAGCTTTCTTT. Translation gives CASSATDSMSTEAFF.

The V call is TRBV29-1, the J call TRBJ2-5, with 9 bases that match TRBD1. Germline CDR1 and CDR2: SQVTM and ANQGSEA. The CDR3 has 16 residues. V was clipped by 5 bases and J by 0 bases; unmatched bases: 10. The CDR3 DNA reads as TGCAGCGTTACATCTCCCGGGACAGGGCACCAAGAGACCCAGTACTTC. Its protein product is CSVTSPGTGHQETQYF.

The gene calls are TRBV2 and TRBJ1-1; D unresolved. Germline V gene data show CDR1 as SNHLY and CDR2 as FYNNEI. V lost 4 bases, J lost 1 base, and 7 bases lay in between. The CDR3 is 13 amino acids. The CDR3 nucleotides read TGTGCCAGCAGTGTCTCCAGGAACACTGAAGCTTTCTTT. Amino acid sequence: CASSVSRNTEAFF.

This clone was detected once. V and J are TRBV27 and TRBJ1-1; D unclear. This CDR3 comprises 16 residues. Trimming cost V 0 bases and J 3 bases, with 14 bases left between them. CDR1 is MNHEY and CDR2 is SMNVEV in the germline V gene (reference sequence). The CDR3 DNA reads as TGTGCCAGCAGTTTATCCAGGCCCGGAGGGCACACTGAAGCTTTCTTT. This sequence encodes CASSLSRPGGHTEAFF.

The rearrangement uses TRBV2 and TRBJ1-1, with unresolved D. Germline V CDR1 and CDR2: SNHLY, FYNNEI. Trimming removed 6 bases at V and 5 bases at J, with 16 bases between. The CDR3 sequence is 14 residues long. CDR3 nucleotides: TGTGCCAGCAGCCCGATCGAGGTCGGAACTGAAGCTTTCTTT. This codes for CASSPIEVGTEAFF. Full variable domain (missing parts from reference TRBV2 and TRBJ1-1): EPEVTQTPSHQVTQMGQEVILRCVPISNHLYFYWYRQILGQKVEFLVSFYNNEISEKSEIFDDQFSVERPDGSNFTLKIRSTKLEDSAMYFCASSPIEVGTEAFFGQGTRLTVV.

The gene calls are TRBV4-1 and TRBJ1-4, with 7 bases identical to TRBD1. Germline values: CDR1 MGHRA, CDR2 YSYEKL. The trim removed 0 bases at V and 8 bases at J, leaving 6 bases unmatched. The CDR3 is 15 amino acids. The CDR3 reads CASSQDEGAWEKLFF. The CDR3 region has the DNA TGCGCCAGCAGCCAAGATGAGGGGGCCTGGGAAAAACTGTTTTTT.

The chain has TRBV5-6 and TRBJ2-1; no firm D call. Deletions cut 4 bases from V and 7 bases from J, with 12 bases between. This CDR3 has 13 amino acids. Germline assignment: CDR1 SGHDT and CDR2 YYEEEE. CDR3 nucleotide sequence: TGTGCCAGCAGCCCCACGGGTGCAAATGAGCAGTTCTTC. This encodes CASSPTGANEQFF.